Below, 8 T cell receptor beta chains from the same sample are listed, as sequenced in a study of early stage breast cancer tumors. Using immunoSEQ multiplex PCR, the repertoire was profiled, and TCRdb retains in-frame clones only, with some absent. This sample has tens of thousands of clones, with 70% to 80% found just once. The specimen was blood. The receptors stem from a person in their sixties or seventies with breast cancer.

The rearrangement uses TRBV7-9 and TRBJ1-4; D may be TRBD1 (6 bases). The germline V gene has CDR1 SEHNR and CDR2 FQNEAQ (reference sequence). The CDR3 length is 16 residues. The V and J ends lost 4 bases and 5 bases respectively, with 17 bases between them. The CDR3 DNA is TGTGCCAGCAGCTCTAAAGTCGGGGGGCAGAATGAAAAACTGTTTTTT. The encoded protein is CASSSKVGGQNEKLFF.

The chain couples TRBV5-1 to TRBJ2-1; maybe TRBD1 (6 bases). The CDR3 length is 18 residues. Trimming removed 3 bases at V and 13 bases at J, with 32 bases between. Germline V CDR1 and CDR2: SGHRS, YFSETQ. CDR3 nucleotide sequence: TGCGCCAGCAGCTCAGGACAGCCTCTCTCTACGATTGGATCCTCTCAGTTCTTC. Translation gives CASSSGQPLSTIGSSQFF.

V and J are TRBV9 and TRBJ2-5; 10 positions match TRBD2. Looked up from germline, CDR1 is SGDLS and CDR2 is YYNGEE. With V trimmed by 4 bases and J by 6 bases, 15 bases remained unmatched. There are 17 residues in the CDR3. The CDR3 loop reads CASSQLSGGAVGKTQYF. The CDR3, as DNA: TGTGCCAGCAGCCAATTAAGCGGGGGGGCCGTCGGAAAGACCCAGTACTTC.

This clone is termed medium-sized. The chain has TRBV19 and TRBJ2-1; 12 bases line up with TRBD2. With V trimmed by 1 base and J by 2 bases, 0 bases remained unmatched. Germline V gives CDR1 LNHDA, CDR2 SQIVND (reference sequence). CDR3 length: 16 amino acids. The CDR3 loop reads CASSIGTSGAYNEQFF. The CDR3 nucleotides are TGTGCCAGTAGTATAGGGACTAGCGGGGCCTACAATGAGCAGTTCTTC.

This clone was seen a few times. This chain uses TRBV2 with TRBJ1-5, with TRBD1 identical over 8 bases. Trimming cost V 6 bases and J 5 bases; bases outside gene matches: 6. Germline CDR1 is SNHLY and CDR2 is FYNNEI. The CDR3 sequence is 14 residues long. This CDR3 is CASSALTGDQPQHF. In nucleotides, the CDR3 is TGTGCCAGCAGCGCACTGACAGGGGATCAGCCCCAGCATTTT.

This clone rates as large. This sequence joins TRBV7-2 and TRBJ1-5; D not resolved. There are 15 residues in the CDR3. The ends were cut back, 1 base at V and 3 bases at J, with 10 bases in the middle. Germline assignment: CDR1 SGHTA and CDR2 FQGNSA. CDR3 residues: CASSLDFYANQPQHF. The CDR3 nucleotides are TGTGCCAGCAGCTTAGACTTCTACGCCAATCAGCCCCAGCATTTT.

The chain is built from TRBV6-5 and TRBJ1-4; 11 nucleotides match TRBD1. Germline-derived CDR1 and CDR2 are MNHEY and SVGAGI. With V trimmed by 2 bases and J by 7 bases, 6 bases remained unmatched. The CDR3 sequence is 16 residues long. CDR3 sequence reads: CASSYGGQGAGEKLFF. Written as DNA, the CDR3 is TGTGCCAGCAGTTACGGTGGACAGGGGGCTGGTGAAAAACTGTTTTTT.

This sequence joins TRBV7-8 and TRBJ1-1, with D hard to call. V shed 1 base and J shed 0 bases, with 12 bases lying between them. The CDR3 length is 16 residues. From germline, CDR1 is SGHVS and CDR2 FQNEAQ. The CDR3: CASSLDTALMNTEAFF. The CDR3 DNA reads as TGTGCCAGCAGCTTAGATACAGCTCTTATGAACACTGAAGCTTTCTTT.